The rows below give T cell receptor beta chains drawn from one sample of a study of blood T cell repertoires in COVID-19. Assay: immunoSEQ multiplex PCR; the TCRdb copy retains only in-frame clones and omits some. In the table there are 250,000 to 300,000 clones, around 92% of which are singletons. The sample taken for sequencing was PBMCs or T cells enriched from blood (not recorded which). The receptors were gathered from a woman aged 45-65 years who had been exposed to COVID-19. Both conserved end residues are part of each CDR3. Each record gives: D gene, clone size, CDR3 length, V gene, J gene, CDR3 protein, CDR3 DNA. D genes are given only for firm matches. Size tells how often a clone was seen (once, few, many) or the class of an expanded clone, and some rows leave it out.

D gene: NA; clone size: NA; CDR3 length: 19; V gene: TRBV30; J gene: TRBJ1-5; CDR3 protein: CAWSTQQPGAFTSNQPQHF; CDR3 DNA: TGTGCCTGGAGTACTCAACAACCAGGGGCCTTTACAAGCAATCAGCCCCAGCATTTT
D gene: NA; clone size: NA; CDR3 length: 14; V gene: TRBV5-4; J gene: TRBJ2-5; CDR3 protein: CASTKEGGQETQYF; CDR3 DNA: TGTGCCAGCACCAAGGAGGGCGGCCAAGAGACCCAGTACTTC
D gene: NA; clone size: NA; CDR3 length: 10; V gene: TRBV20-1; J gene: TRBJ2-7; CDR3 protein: CSAANTEQYF; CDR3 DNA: TGCAGTGCCGCCAACACCGAGCAGTACTTC
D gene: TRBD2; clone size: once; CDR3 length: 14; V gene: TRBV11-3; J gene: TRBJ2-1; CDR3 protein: CASSLRSSGGAQFF; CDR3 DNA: TGTGCCAGCAGCTTGCGCTCTAGCGGGGGGGCGCAGTTCTTC
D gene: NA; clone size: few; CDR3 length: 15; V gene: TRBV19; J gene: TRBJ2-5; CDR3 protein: CASSIDLNSQETQYF; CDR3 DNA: TGTGCCAGTAGTATAGATCTTAACAGTCAAGAGACCCAGTACTTC
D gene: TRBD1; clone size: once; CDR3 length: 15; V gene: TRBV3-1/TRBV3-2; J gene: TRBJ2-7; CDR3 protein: CASSQPQGKSYEQYF; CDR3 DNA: TGTGCCAGCAGCCAACCACAGGGGAAGTCCTACGAGCAGTACTTC
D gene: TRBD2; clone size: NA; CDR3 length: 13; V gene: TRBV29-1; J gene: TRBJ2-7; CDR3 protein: CSVLLAVSYEQYF; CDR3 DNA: TGCAGCGTCCTACTAGCGGTATCCTACGAGCAGTACTTC
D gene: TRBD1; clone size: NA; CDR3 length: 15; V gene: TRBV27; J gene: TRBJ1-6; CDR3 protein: CASSSRGQGGSPLHF; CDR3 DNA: TGTGCCAGCAGTTCCCGGGGACAGGGGGGTTCACCCCTCCACTTT
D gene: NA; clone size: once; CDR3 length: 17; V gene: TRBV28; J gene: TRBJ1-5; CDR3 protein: CASSLRGYREPNQPQHF; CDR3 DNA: TGTGCCAGCAGTTTAAGAGGTTACAGGGAGCCCAATCAGCCCCAGCATTTT
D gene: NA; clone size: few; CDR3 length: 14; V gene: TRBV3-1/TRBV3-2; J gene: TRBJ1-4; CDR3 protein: CASSQRTANEKLFF; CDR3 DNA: TGTGCCAGCAGCCAAAGGACAGCTAATGAAAAACTGTTTTTT
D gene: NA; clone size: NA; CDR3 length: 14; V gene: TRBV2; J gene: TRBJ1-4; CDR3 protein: CASTPLRINEKLFF; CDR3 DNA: TGTGCCAGCACTCCCTTGCGCATTAATGAAAAACTGTTTTTT
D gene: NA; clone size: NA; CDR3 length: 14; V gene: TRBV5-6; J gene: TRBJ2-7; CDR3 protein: CASSLGQNNYEQYF; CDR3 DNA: TGTGCCAGCAGCTTGGGCCAGAACAACTACGAGCAGTACTTC
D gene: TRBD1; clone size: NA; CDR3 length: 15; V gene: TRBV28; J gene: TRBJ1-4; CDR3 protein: CASSRQGELNEKLFF; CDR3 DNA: TGTGCCAGCAGTCGACAGGGAGAGCTTAATGAAAAACTGTTTTTT
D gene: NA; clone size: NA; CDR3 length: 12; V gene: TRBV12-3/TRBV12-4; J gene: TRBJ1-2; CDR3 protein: CASSFGGYGYTF; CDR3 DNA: TGTGCCAGCAGTTTCGGGGGATATGGCTACACCTTC
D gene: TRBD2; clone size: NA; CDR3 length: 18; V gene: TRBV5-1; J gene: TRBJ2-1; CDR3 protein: CASSLTPGGASGQNEQFF; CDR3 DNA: TGCGCCAGCAGCTTGACCCCCGGGGGGGCTAGCGGCCAGAATGAGCAGTTCTTC